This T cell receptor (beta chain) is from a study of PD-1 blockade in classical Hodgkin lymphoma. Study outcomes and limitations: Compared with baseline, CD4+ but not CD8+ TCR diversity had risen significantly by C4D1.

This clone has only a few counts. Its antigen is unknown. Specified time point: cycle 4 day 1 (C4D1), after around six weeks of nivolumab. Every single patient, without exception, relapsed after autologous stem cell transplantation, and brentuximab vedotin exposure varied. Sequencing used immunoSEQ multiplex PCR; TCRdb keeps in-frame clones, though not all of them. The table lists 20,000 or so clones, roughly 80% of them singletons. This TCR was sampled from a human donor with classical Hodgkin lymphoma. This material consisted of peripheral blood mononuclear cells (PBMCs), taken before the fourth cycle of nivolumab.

The CDR3: CASSTGNLNTEAFF. CDR3 coding DNA: TGTGCCAGCAGCACGGGAAACTTGAACACTGAAGCTTTCTTT. The chain links TRBV9 to TRBJ1-1; D not resolved. V was trimmed by 4 bases and J by 0 bases, leaving 10 bases between them. The CDR3 spans 14 residues. Germline lookup yields CDR1 SGDLS and CDR2 YYNGEE.